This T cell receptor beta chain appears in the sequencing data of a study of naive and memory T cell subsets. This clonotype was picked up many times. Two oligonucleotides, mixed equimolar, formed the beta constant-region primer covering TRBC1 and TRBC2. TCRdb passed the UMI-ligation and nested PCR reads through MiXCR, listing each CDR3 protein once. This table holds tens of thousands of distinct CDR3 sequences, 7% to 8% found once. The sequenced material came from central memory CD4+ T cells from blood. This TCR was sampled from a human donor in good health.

CDR3 amino acids: CSVGGQSYGYTF. The CDR3 DNA reads as TGCAGCGTTGGAGGACAGAGCTATGGCTACACCTTC. The chain recombines TRBV29-1 with TRBJ1-2; D possibly corresponds to TRBD1 (6 bases). CDR1 and CDR2 (germline): SQVTM, ANQGSEA. Between the trimmed V and J ends, which lost 4 bases and 4 bases, there was a span of 10 bases. The CDR3 has 12 residues.